The 31 T cell receptor beta chains listed next were all sequenced from one sample in a study of shared clonotypes between healthy human individuals. Clones were sequenced by immunoSEQ multiplex PCR, and TCRdb holds only the in-frame ones, with some missing. The table records about 510,000 clones, 79% of them present only once. The sequenced sample consisted of PBMCs. The receptors were sampled from a woman aged 40 to 55 in good health. Some clones in this sample may be carry-over from other donors' samples.

This clone was seen just once. V gene TRBV30 combines with J gene TRBJ2-1; the match to TRBD2 covers 12 bases. CDR3 length equals 15 residues. V lost 0 bases, J lost 6 bases, and 3 bases stayed unmatched. Germline CDR1 GTSNPN, CDR2 SVGIG (reference sequence). CDR3 DNA sequence: TGTGCCTGGAGTGTAGGACTAGCGGGAATCAATGAGCAGTTCTTC. Its translation: CAWSVGLAGINEQFF.

The rearrangement uses TRBV5-1 and TRBJ2-1; D remains unclear. This CDR3 contains 16 residues. Looked up from germline, CDR1 is SGHRS and CDR2 is YFSETQ. V lost 2 bases to trimming and J lost 3 bases, with 15 bases between them. CDR3 protein: CASSFSADDHYNEQFF. The CDR3 nucleotides read TGCGCCAGCAGCTTTTCTGCGGACGACCACTACAATGAGCAGTTCTTC.

This chain uses TRBV14 with TRBJ2-2; TRBD2 is a possible D gene (5 bases). V was trimmed by 1 base and J by 9 bases, leaving 12 bases between them. CDR1 and CDR2 from the germline V gene are SGHDN and FVKESK. This CDR3 has 14 amino acids. This chain's CDR3 is CASSQVFPGRELFF. As DNA, the CDR3 is TGTGCCAGCAGCCAAGTATTCCCCGGGAGGGAGCTGTTTTTT.

The V and J genes are TRBV12-5 and TRBJ2-2, with TRBD2 matching 9 bases. V shed 0 bases and J 5 bases; nucleotides not matched to a gene: 4. Per germline, CDR1 LGHNT and CDR2 FRNRAP. The CDR3 consists of 16 residues. The CDR3 spells CASGLVSGRYTGELFF. CDR3 coding DNA: TGTGCTAGTGGTTTGGTTAGCGGGAGATATACCGGGGAGCTGTTTTTT.

The chain has TRBV7-9 and TRBJ1-2; D is perhaps TRBD1 (5 bases). Germline CDR1 and CDR2: SEHNR and FQNEAQ (reference sequence). The CDR3 is made up of 14 amino acids. Trimming removed 5 bases at V and 4 bases at J, with 14 bases between. The CDR3 loop reads CASSLGGGGYGYTF. CDR3 nucleotide sequence: TGTGCCAGCAGCCTGGGGGGAGGCGGCTATGGCTACACCTTC.

This rearrangement joins TRBV28 to TRBJ2-7; 9 bases are shared with TRBD2. The J segment lost 5 bases and the V segment lost 8 bases, leaving 10 bases of the junction unmatched. Germline-derived CDR1 and CDR2 are MDHEN and SYDVKM. This CDR3 is built from 14 residues. The CDR3 sequence is CASDVSGSKNEQYF. In DNA form, the CDR3 reads TGTGCCAGCGATGTTAGCGGGAGCAAAAACGAGCAGTACTTC.

This clone was detected only once. The gene calls are TRBV10-3 and TRBJ2-3; 8 bases align to TRBD1. The CDR3 spans 13 residues. Germline lookup yields CDR1 ENHRY and CDR2 SYGVKD. The trim removed 7 bases at V and 2 bases at J, leaving 2 bases unmatched. Here the CDR3 DNA reads TGTGCCATCATGGGACAGGACACAGATACGCAGTATTTT. Its protein product is CAIMGQDTDTQYF.

V and J are TRBV5-1 and TRBJ2-3; TRBD2 matches at 7 bases. Germline CDR1 and CDR2: SGHRS and YFSETQ. This CDR3 is 17 amino acids long. The junction had 9 bases not matched to a gene; V was cut back by 0 bases and J by 2 bases. CDR3 region: CASSLVGGGPFTDTQYF. The CDR3 DNA reads TGCGCCAGCAGCTTGGTCGGGGGAGGGCCCTTCACAGATACGCAGTATTTT.

The chain has TRBV7-2 and TRBJ1-4; possibly TRBD1 for D (6 bases). V shed 1 base and J shed 8 bases, with 11 bases lying between them. CDR3 length: 14 amino acids. Germline V gives CDR1 SGHTA, CDR2 FQGNSA. The CDR3 spells CASSLGGAGEKLFF. The CDR3 nucleotides read TGTGCCAGCAGCTTAGGGGGGGCTGGGGAAAAACTGTTTTTT.

This chain connects TRBV9 to TRBJ1-3; D not certain. The V end lost 4 bases, the J end lost 1 base, and 9 bases lay between the germline ends. Germline V gene lookup returns CDR1 SGDLS and CDR2 YYNGEE. The CDR3 is 14 amino acids. The chain's CDR3 is CASSPQVSGNTIYF. The DNA for the CDR3 is TGTGCCAGCAGCCCCCAGGTGTCTGGAAACACCATATATTTT. Full variable domain (remainder filled in from reference TRBV9 and TRBJ1-3): DSGVTQTPKHLITATGQRVTLRCSPRSGDLSVYWYQQSLDQGLQFLIQYYNGEERAKGNILERFSAQQFPDLHSELNLSSLELGDSALYFCASSPQVSGNTIYFGEGSWLTVV.

This chain links TRBV6-8 with TRBJ1-1; TRBD1 agrees at 10 bases. V shed 6 bases and J 3 bases; nucleotides not matched to a gene: 13. The CDR3 consists of 17 residues. CDR1 is MNHGY, CDR2 SAAAGT, per germline. The CDR3 region has the DNA TGTGCCAGCAGCCCCCGACAGGGGGCGAAACCCTACACTGAAGCTTTCTTT. Translation: CASSPRQGAKPYTEAFF.

The chain carries TRBV30 and TRBJ1-1, with 8 bases lining up with TRBD1. Unmatched junction bases numbered 5, after V lost 7 bases and J lost 4 bases. The germline V gene encodes CDR1 GTSNPN and CDR2 SVGIG (reference sequence). The CDR3 totals 12 residues. The CDR3 region is CAFGTGSTEAFF. As DNA, the CDR3 is TGTGCCTTTGGGACAGGCAGCACTGAAGCTTTCTTT.

This clone was picked up one time. This rearrangement joins TRBV5-6 to TRBJ2-3; tentative D call: TRBD1 (5 bases). Germline CDR1 SGHDT, CDR2 YYEEEE. This CDR3 is 13 amino acids long. Trimming took 1 base from V and 5 from J, leaving 8 bases between them. This CDR3 is CASSLIREDTQYF. The CDR3 coding sequence is TGTGCCAGCAGCTTGATCAGGGAAGATACGCAGTATTTT.

This clone was detected only once. This sequence joins TRBV7-9 and TRBJ2-2; 10 nucleotides align to TRBD1. The CDR3 length is 16 residues. V shed 4 bases and J 7 bases; nucleotides not matched to a gene: 9. Looked up from germline, CDR1 is SEHNR and CDR2 is FQNEAQ (reference sequence). CDR3 coding DNA: TGTGCCAGCAGCTACGCAGGACAGGGGGTTGTCGGGGAGCTGTTTTTT. This gives the protein CASSYAGQGVVGELFF. Drawing the rest from reference TRBV7-9 and TRBJ2-2, the complete variable domain is DTGVSQNPRHKITKRGQNVTFRCDPISEHNRLYWYRQTLGQGPEFLTYFQNEAQLEKSRLLSDRFSAERPKGSFSTLEIQRTEQGDSAMYLCASSYAGQGVVGELFFGEGSRLTVL.

V is TRBV30 and J is TRBJ1-2; unclear D gene. Germline V lookup: CDR1 GTSNPN, CDR2 SVGIG (reference sequence). With 3 bases removed from V and 6 bases from J, the gap between germline ends came to 8 bases. The CDR3 consists of 11 residues. CDR3 DNA sequence: TGTGCCTGGAGGGTAACGGATGGCTACACCTTC. It is translated as CAWRVTDGYTF.

The count of this clone is one. Being one base from a much bigger clone, this may be a read error. The rearrangement uses TRBV7-2 and TRBJ2-5; D is ambiguous. CDR3 size: 12 residues. The germline CDR1 and CDR2 sequences are SGHTA and FQGNSA. The germline V and J ends were trimmed by 5 bases and 0 bases, with 4 bases remaining between them. CDR3 amino acids: CASSTYQETQYF. The CDR3, as DNA: TGTGCCAGCAGCACGTACCAAGAGACCCAGTACTTC. The complete variable domain, with remaining parts taken from reference TRBV7-2 and TRBJ2-5, reads GAGVSQSPSNKVTEKGKDVELRCDPISGHTALYWYRQSLGQGLEFLIYFQGNSAPDKSGLPSDRFSAERTGGSVSTLTIQRTQQEDSAVYLCASSTYQETQYFGPGTRLLVL.

This clone occurred a few times. The gene calls are TRBV6-6 and TRBJ1-5; D uncertain. The CDR3 consists of 14 residues. Germline values: CDR1 MNHNY, CDR2 SVGAGI (reference sequence). V was clipped by 4 bases and J by 2 bases, with 9 bases between them. The CDR3 region has the DNA TGTGCCAGCAGTTCGGGTGGGGGCAATCAGCCCCAGCATTTT. Translating gives CASSSGGGNQPQHF.

This sequence joins TRBV9 and TRBJ2-1; 7 bases line up with TRBD2. Germline loops: CDR1 SGDLS, CDR2 YYNGEE. V lost 0 bases to trimming and J lost 4 bases; unmatched junction nucleotides: 7. The CDR3 has 16 residues. This CDR3 reads CASSVGSGNGYNEQFF. CDR3 nucleotides: TGTGCCAGCAGCGTAGGAAGCGGGAATGGATACAATGAGCAGTTCTTC.

The gene calls are TRBV7-8 and TRBJ1-1; D not certain. CDR3 length: 15 amino acids. Germline CDR1 and CDR2: SGHVS and FQNEAQ. Trimming pared 4 bases from V and 4 bases from J, leaving 16 bases between. CDR3 coding DNA: TGTGCCAGCAGCTCACGCCACCCCCCTACCACTGAAGCTTTCTTT. The encoded protein is CASSSRHPPTTEAFF.

The chain uses TRBV18 and TRBJ1-2; 8 bases line up with TRBD1. Germline CDR1 is KGHSH and CDR2 is LQKENI. V was pared by 3 bases and J by 5 bases, with 8 bases of the junction left unmatched. The length of the CDR3 is 15 residues. The CDR3 region is CASSPASGGAYGYTF. For the CDR3, the DNA is TGTGCCAGCTCACCGGCTTCAGGGGGCGCTTATGGCTACACCTTC.

V usage is TRBV6-4 and J usage is TRBJ2-2; 8 nucleotides line up with TRBD2. The CDR3 spans 13 residues. The V gene's germline CDR1 is MRHNA and CDR2 SNTAGT. The ends lost 8 bases at V and 6 bases at J; junction bases unmatched: 5. CDR3 nucleotide sequence: TGTGCCAGCTCGCGGGAGGTTGCCGGGGAGCTGTTTTTT. This gives the protein CASSREVAGELFF.

This chain uses TRBV19 with TRBJ1-1; D is perhaps TRBD1 (5 bases). V lost 9 bases to trimming and J lost 0 bases, with 11 bases between them. This CDR3 has 13 residues. Germline CDR1 is LNHDA and CDR2 is SQIVND (reference sequence). CDR3 protein: CASLRGMNTEAFF. The CDR3 DNA sequence: TGTGCCAGCTTGCGGGGCATGAACACTGAAGCTTTCTTT.

V gene TRBV5-8 combines with J gene TRBJ2-6; unclear D gene. This CDR3 region has 14 residues. The V gene lost 0 bases and the J gene lost 2 bases, with 3 bases spanning the gap. The V gene's germline CDR1 is SGHTS and CDR2 YDEGEE. CDR3 sequence: CASSLGAGANVLTF. DNA for the CDR3: TGTGCCAGCAGCTTGGGCGCTGGGGCCAACGTCCTGACTTTC. Full variable domain (outside the CDR3, taken from reference TRBV5-8 and TRBJ2-6): EAGVTQSPTHLIKTRGQQATLRCSPISGHTSVYWYQQALGLGLQFLLWYDEGEERNRGNFPPRFSGRQFPNYSSELNVNALELEDSALYLCASSLGAGANVLTFGAGSRLTVL.

The chain carries TRBV29-1 and TRBJ2-7, with unresolved D. Germline V CDR1 and CDR2: SQVTM, ANQGSEA. This CDR3 region has 11 residues. Deletions cut 2 bases from V and 9 bases from J, with 11 bases between. The CDR3 here is CSVERGPLQYF. CDR3 bases: TGCAGCGTTGAAAGAGGACCCCTGCAGTACTTC.

This chain uses TRBV15 with TRBJ1-4; D is perhaps TRBD1 (5 bases). The CDR3 consists of 14 residues. The ends were cut back, 4 bases at V and 4 bases at J, with 10 bases in the middle. Germline V gene lookup returns CDR1 LNHNV and CDR2 YYDKDF (reference sequence). CDR3 region: CATSIEGDNEKLFF. CDR3 DNA sequence: TGTGCCACCAGCATCGAAGGGGATAATGAAAAACTGTTTTTT.

The chain has TRBV11-1 and TRBJ2-2; 10 bases align to TRBD2. CDR3 length: 17 residues. The V gene's germline CDR1 is SGHAT and CDR2 FQDESV (reference sequence). V lost 5 bases, J lost 5 bases, and 11 bases stayed unmatched. CDR3 loop: CASSQGSAGGYTGELFF. For the CDR3, the DNA is TGTGCCAGCAGCCAAGGCTCAGCGGGAGGGTATACCGGGGAGCTGTTTTTT.

The J gene is TRBJ1-2, the V gene TRBV6-1; no clear D. CDR3 length: 13 amino acids. Per the germline V gene, CDR1 is MNHNS and CDR2 is SASEGT. The germline V and J ends were trimmed by 4 bases and 5 bases, with 11 bases remaining between them. CDR3 bases: TGTGCCAGCAGTGTCCTGATCAATTATGGCTACACCTTC. The encoded protein is CASSVLINYGYTF.

The rearrangement joins TRBV25-1 to TRBJ1-2; 7 bases are shared with TRBD1. J gave up 2 bases and V 6 bases, and 3 bases lay outside the gene matches. This CDR3 has 13 amino acids. Looked up from germline, CDR1 is MGHDK and CDR2 is SYGVNS. CDR3 sequence reads: CASRGQENYGYTF. The CDR3 DNA sequence: TGTGCCAGCAGAGGACAGGAAAACTATGGCTACACCTTC.

V usage is TRBV5-1 and J usage is TRBJ2-1; 11 bases line up with TRBD1. CDR1 and CDR2 from the germline V gene are SGHRS and YFSETQ. J was trimmed by 0 bases and V by 3 bases; bases with no gene match: 2. The CDR3 runs 16 residues. The CDR3 here is CASSSGTGGSYNEQFF. Here the CDR3 DNA reads TGCGCCAGCAGCTCGGGGACAGGGGGCTCCTACAATGAGCAGTTCTTC. Looking up the rest from reference TRBV5-1 and TRBJ2-1 gives the full variable domain: KAGVTQTPRYLIKTRGQQVTLSCSPISGHRSVSWYQQTPGQGLQFLFEYFSETQRNKGNFPGRFSGRQFSNSRSEMNVSTLELGDSALYLCASSSGTGGSYNEQFFGPGTRLTVL.

The V and J genes are TRBV5-1 and TRBJ2-1; 9 bases are shared with TRBD2. Unmatched junction bases numbered 5, after V lost 0 bases and J lost 7 bases. Looked up from germline, CDR1 is SGHRS and CDR2 is YFSETQ. The CDR3 runs to 15 residues. This CDR3 reads CASSLALAGSNEQFF. DNA of the CDR3: TGCGCCAGCAGCTTGGCCCTAGCGGGATCGAATGAGCAGTTCTTC.

This chain connects TRBV19 to TRBJ1-1; D not certain. CDR1 and CDR2 from the germline V gene are LNHDA and SQIVND (reference sequence). The V end lost 6 bases, the J end lost 1 base, and 9 bases lay between the germline ends. The CDR3 is 13 residues long. The CDR3 nucleotides are TGTGCCAGTAGATCCAGTGGGAACACTGAAGCTTTCTTT. This gives the protein CASRSSGNTEAFF.